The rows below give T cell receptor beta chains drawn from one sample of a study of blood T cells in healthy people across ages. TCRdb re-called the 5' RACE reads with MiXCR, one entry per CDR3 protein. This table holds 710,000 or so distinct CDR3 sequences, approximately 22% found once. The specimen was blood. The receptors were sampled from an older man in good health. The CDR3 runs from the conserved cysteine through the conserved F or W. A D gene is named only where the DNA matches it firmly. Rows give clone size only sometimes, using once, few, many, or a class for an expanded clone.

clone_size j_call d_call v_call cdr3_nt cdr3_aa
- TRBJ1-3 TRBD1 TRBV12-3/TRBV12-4 TGTGCCAGCAGCGACCCGGGACAGGGCTCTGGAAACACCATATATTTT CASSDPGQGSGNTIYF
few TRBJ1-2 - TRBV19 TGTGCCAGTGAGTCTTCGGGTAGGAAGGACTACACCTTC CASESSGRKDYTF
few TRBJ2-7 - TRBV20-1 TGCAGTGCTGCCTTCCTAAGGTCCTACGAGCAGTACTTC CSAAFLRSYEQYF
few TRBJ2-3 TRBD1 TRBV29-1 TGCAGCGTAGCCACCGGGACAGGGACAGATACGCAGTATTTT CSVATGTGTDTQYF
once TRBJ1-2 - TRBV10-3 TGTGCCATCAGTGAGTCGGCGGATTATGGCTACACCTTC CAISESADYGYTF
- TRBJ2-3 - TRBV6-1 TGTGCCAGCCGGCGGGGTCCCGGGTCATCAGATACGCAGTATTTT CASRRGPGSSDTQYF
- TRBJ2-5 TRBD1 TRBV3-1 TGTGCCAGCAGCCAAGATATAGACAGGGGGCGCAAAAAGACCCAGTACTTC CASSQDIDRGRKKTQYF
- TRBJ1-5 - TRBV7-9 TGTGCCAGCAGCTCCGAGCTTAATCAGCCCCAGCATTTT CASSSELNQPQHF
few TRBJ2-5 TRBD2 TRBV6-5 TGTGCCAGTAGTGGGGACTACATAGGAGGGGAGCAGTACTTC CASSGDYIGGEQYF
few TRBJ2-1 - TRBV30 TGTGCCTGGAGCCCGGGACCAGGGGACTACAATGAGCAGTTCTTC CAWSPGPGDYNEQFF
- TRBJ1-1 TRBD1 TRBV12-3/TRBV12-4 TGTGCCAGCAGTCCCCGACGGACAGGGAGCACTGAAGCTTTCTTT CASSPRRTGSTEAFF
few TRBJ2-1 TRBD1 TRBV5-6 TGTGCCAGCAGCCCCGAGGCTTGGACAGGGATTATGGGTGAGCAGTTCTTC CASSPEAWTGIMGEQFF
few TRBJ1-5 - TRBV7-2 TGTGCCAGCAGCTTAGCTGGCGGTGGCAGGGGATCCCATGTGTTTCATCAGCCCCAGCATTTT CASSLAGGGRGSHVFHQPQHF
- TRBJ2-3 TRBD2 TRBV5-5 TGTGCCAGCAGCTTTCCCCCGGGGGGACCTAGCACAGATACGCAGTATTTT CASSFPPGGPSTDTQYF
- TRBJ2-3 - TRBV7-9 TGTGCCAGCAGCACTTACCAGGGACAAGATACGCAGTATTTT CASSTYQGQDTQYF
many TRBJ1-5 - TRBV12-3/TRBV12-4 TGTGCCAGCAGTTTTGGAGGGTTTCAGCCCCAGCATTTT CASSFGGFQPQHF
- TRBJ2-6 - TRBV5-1 TGCGCCAGCAGCTTGTCTTGGGGCCTCACCTCTGGGGCCAACGTCCTGACTTTC CASSLSWGLTSGANVLTF
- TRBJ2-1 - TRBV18 TGTGCCAGCTCACCACCGTCGGGGGAAGGGGTCTACAATGAGCAGTTCTTC CASSPPSGEGVYNEQFF
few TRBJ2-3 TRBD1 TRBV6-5 TGTGCCAGCAGAAATTCCCGACAGGGAGGCACAGATACGCAGTATTTT CASRNSRQGGTDTQYF
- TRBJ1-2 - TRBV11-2 TGTGCCAGCAGCTCGCCCCGACGGAATAACTATGGCTACACCTTC CASSSPRRNNYGYTF
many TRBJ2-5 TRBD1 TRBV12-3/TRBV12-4 TGTGCCAGCAGTTCCCAGGGACAGGGGTTGGGGACCCAGTACTTC CASSSQGQGLGTQYF
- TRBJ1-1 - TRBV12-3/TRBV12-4 TGTGCCAGCAGAGTGGCCGGGAACACTGAAGCTTTCTTT CASRVAGNTEAFF
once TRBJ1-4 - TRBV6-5 TGTGCCAGCAGTTACGCTGCGCGGACAGTCCTAAATGAAAAACTGTTTTTT CASSYAARTVLNEKLFF
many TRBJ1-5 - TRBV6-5 TGTGCCAGCAGTTACGGAGCCAGCAATCAGCCCCAGCATTTT CASSYGASNQPQHF
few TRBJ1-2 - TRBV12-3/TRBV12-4 TGTGCCAGCAGTTTAAGGCATAGAACTGGCTACACCTTC CASSLRHRTGYTF
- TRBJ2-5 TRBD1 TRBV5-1 TGCGCCAGCAGCTTGTACAGGGGAGTAGAGACCCAGTACTTC CASSLYRGVETQYF
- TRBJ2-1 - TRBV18 TGCGCCAGCTCACCTTCGGCCCGAGGGAACAATGAGCAGTTCTTC CASSPSARGNNEQFF
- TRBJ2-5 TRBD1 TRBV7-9 TGTGCCAGCAGTCCGTCGACAGGGATCGTAGAGACCCAGTACTTC CASSPSTGIVETQYF
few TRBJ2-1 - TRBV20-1 TGCAGTGCTTCCCTGGACTATCCAAGTTCCTACAATGAGCAGTTCTTC CSASLDYPSSYNEQFF
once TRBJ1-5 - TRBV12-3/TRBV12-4 TGTGCCAGCAGCTGGGACGGGGAGCTTCAGCCCCAGCATTTT CASSWDGELQPQHF
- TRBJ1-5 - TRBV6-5 TGTGCCAGCAGTACAAACAAGAACAATCAGCCCCAGCATTTT CASSTNKNNQPQHF
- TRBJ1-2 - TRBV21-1 TGTGCCAGTCCCAAGGCCCGGTCCAGGGGGGCGGATGGCTACACCTTC CASPKARSRGADGYTF
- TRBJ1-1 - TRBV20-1 TGCAGTGTCGGGACACGAGATGGAGCTTTCTTT CSVGTRDGAFF
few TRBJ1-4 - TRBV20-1 TGCAGTGCTAGTCAGGTTGCGGATGAAAAACTGTTTTTT CSASQVADEKLFF
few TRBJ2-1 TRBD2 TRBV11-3 TGTGCCAGCAGCGCTAGAGGACTAGCGGGCAATGAGCAGTTCTTC CASSARGLAGNEQFF
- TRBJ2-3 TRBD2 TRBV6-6 TGTGCCAGCAGCAGGCGGGGGGCCTTCACAGATACGCAGTATTTT CASSRRGAFTDTQYF
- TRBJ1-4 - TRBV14 TGTGCCAGCAGCTGGGGACACCAAACAACTAATGAAAAACTGTTTTTT CASSWGHQTTNEKLFF
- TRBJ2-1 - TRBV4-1 TGCGCCAGCAGCCAAGACGGGTGGGATGAGCAGTTCTTC CASSQDGWDEQFF
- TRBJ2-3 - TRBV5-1 TGCGCCAGCAGCCCGTGGGGGAGGAACACAGATACGCAGTATTTT CASSPWGRNTDTQYF
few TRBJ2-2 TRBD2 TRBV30 TGTGCCTGGACTTCTGGGAGGGGACGGGAGCTGTTTTTT CAWTSGRGRELFF
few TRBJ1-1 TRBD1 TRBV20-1 TGCAGTGCTAGAACCGGGACAGGGAACACTGAAGCTTTCTTT CSARTGTGNTEAFF
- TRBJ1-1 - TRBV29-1 TGCAGCGTTGAAGATCTGACAGGTGAAGCTTTCTTT CSVEDLTGEAFF
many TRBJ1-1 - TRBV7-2 TGTGCCAGCAGGCGGACACAGGGGAACACTGAAGCTTTCTTT CASRRTQGNTEAFF
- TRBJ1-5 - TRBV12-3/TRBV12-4 TGTGCCAGCAGTCCGGGACTGATTAGCAATCAGCCCCAGCATTTT CASSPGLISNQPQHF
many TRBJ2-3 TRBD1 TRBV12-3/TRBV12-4 TGTGCCAGCAGTTTGGACAGGTCCACAGATACGCAGTATTTT CASSLDRSTDTQYF
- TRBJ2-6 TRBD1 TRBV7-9 TGTGCCAGCAGCTTGAGCCGGGACAGGGCCATTTTCTCTGGGGCCAACGTCCTGACTTTC CASSLSRDRAIFSGANVLTF
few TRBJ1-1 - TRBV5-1 TGCGCCAGCAGCCCGGGACCCGGGGACACTGAAGCTTTCTTT CASSPGPGDTEAFF